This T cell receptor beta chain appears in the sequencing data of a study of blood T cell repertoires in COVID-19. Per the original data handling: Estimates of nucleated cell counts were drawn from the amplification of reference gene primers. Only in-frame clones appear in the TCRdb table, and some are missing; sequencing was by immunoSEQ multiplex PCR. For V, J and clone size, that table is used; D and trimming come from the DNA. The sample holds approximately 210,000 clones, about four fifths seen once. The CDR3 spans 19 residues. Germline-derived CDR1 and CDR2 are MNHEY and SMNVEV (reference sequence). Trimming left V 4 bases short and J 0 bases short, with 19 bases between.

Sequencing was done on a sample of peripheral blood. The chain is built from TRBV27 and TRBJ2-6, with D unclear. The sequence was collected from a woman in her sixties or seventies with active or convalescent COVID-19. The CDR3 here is CASSSSGHLRVSGANVLTF. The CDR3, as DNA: TGTGCCAGCAGTTCCTCAGGCCACCTACGTGTCTCTGGGGCCAACGTCCTGACTTTC.